This is a list of T cell receptor beta chains from one sample in a study of regulatory T cells in long-lasting Graves disease. TCRdb processed the multiplex PCR reads anew with MiXCR; each CDR3 protein has one entry. The data show under 800,000 distinct CDR3 sequences, 15% to 20% seen once. These data also formed part of another study, on T cells in Graves' hyperthyroidism and ophthalmopathy.

The sequenced sample was peripheral blood mononuclear cells (PBMCs), obtained at new diagnosis, from a patient treated with antithyroid drugs. The origin of the receptors is a woman in her 30s with Graves disease. The CDR3 runs from the conserved cysteine through the conserved F or W. Each record gives: V gene, clone size, D gene, J gene, CDR3 DNA, CDR3 protein. D genes are given only for firm matches. The size field is filled for only some rows; it gives once, few, many or a size class.

>TRBV7-8|few|-|TRBJ2-3
TGTGCCAGCAGCAACAGGCATACAGATACGCAGTATTTT
CASSNRHTDTQYF
>TRBV28|few|-|TRBJ2-3
TGTGCCAGTCTCCGGGAGTTCCCAGATACGCAGTATTTT
CASLREFPDTQYF
>TRBV2|many|TRBD2|TRBJ2-5
TGTGCCAGCAGTGAAGGGGCTAGCGGAAAAGAGACCCAGTACTTC
CASSEGASGKETQYF
>TRBV11-2|-|-|TRBJ2-3
TGTGCCAGCAGCCGTGGGGGGACAGATACGCAGTATTTT
CASSRGGTDTQYF
>TRBV27|-|TRBD2|TRBJ2-7
TGTGCCAGCAGTTTATTCGGCGGGGGGAGGACTACCACCTACGAGCAGTACTTC
CASSLFGGGRTTTYEQYF
>TRBV12-3/TRBV12-4|many|-|TRBJ2-7
TGTGCCAGCAGTTCCAGCTTGTTCACCGAGCAGTACTTC
CASSSSLFTEQYF
>TRBV5-1|many|-|TRBJ2-7
TGCGCCAGCAGCTTGGAAACGGACGAGCAGTACTTC
CASSLETDEQYF
>TRBV9|-|TRBD1|TRBJ1-4
TGTGCCAGCAGCGTGGGACAGGGAATGGGTAATGAAAAACTGTTTTTT
CASSVGQGMGNEKLFF
>TRBV7-9|-|TRBD2|TRBJ2-1
TGTGCCAGCAGCTTAGAGGGACTAGTTGGGCGTGAGATTATCTTGGGGCAGTTCTTC
CASSLEGLVGREIILGQFF
>TRBV24-1|few|-|TRBJ1-5
TGTGCCACCCGTTCTGGCGCCGGGCAGCCCCAGCATTTT
CATRSGAGQPQHF
>TRBV7-2|many|-|TRBJ2-1
TGTGCCAGCAGCCGACCAGCGAGCAATGAGCAGTTCTTC
CASSRPASNEQFF
>TRBV28|many|TRBD2|TRBJ2-1
TGTGCCAGCAGTTCGGCGGGAGCGACCTCCTACAATGAGCAGTTCTTC
CASSSAGATSYNEQFF
>TRBV6-1|many|TRBD1|TRBJ1-5
TGTGCCAGCAGGGGACAGGGGGCAAGCAATCAGCCCCAGCATTTT
CASRGQGASNQPQHF
>TRBV9|few|-|TRBJ2-3
TGTGCCAGCAGCGTAGTAGGGACTGGCACAGATACGCAGTATTTT
CASSVVGTGTDTQYF
>TRBV28|few|-|TRBJ2-3
TGTGCCAGCTTTAGACGACTCACAGATACGCAGTATTTT
CASFRRLTDTQYF
>TRBV19|few|TRBD2|TRBJ2-2
TGTGCCAGTAGTATGCTAGCGGGAGGACGACGCGGCACCGGGGAGCTGTTTTTT
CASSMLAGGRRGTGELFF
>TRBV5-1|-|TRBD1|TRBJ1-1
TGCGCCAGCAGCTTGGCAGAGTTAGGGACAGGGGAAGCTTTCTTT
CASSLAELGTGEAFF
>TRBV7-2|many|-|TRBJ2-1
TGTGCCAGCAGCTTGCCGCGGGGGCGCGGGAATGAGCAGTTCTTC
CASSLPRGRGNEQFF
>TRBV2|many|-|TRBJ2-5
TGTGCCAGCAGTGAAGCTGGGACGGGACGGGAGACCCAGTACTTC
CASSEAGTGRETQYF
>TRBV3-1|-|-|TRBJ1-1
TGTGCCAGCAGCCACCTGAATGAAGCTTTCTTT
CASSHLNEAFF
>TRBV20-1|-|TRBD2|TRBJ2-3
TGCAGTGCTAGAGATCAACTAGCGGGGGGGCCGGACGCGACAGATACGCAGTATTTT
CSARDQLAGGPDATDTQYF
>TRBV18|many|-|TRBJ1-5
TGTGCCAGCTCACCATCGGTGAATCAGCCCCAGCATTTT
CASSPSVNQPQHF
>TRBV4-1|-|-|TRBJ2-3
TGCGCCAGCAGCCAATTTTCTAGCACAGATACGCAGTATTTT
CASSQFSSTDTQYF
>TRBV2|many|-|TRBJ2-1
TGTGCCAGCAGTGGCTTTTTAGAGCAGTTCTTC
CASSGFLEQFF
>TRBV20-1|-|-|TRBJ2-3
TGCAGTGCTAGGTCGGGGCCGGGGACAGATACGCAGTATTTT
CSARSGPGTDTQYF
>TRBV2|many|-|TRBJ1-1
TGTGCCAGCAGTGGGGAGTCCCAGACTTCTGAAGCTTTCTTT
CASSGESQTSEAFF
>TRBV7-2|-|TRBD1|TRBJ1-6
TGTGCCAGCAGCTTGGGACAGACTCTCCACTTT
CASSLGQTLHF